This TCR beta chain was recovered during a study of response to subunit inactivated influenza vaccine. The CDR3 length is 16 residues. Trimming shortened V by 0 bases and J by 3 bases, and 13 bases separated the two germline ends. In germline, CDR1 is SGHRS, CDR2 YFSETQ. In TCRdb, the RT-PCR reads were re-called with MiXCR into one record per CDR3 protein. The table includes a few hundred thousand distinct CDR3 sequences, about a fifth detected once. Whole-study results and caveats: Each seasonal influenza vaccination, the authors suggested, recruits few new T cells.

This clonotype was detected only a few times. The antigen is unknown. This rearrangement joins TRBV5-1 to TRBJ1-3, with a weak D call TRBD1 (6 bases). The sample consisted of PBMCs from blood, taken less than 22 months after vaccination. The TCR was taken from a man in his fifties or sixties who received an inactivated influenza vaccine. The CDR3 loop reads CASSLAGGAFGNTIYF. The CDR3 bases are TGCGCCAGCAGCTTGGCCGGGGGCGCTTTTGGAAACACCATATATTTT.